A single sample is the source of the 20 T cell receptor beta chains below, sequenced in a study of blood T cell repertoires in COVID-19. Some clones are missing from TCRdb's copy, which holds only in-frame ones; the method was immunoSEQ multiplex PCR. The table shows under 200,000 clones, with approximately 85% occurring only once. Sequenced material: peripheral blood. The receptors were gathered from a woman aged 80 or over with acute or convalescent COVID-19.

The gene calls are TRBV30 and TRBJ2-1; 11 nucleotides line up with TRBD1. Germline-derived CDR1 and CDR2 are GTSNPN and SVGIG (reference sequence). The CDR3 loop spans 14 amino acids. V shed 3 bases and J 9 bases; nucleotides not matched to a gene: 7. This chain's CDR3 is CAWRGQGVLGEQFF. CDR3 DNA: TGTGCCTGGAGGGGACAGGGGGTTTTAGGTGAGCAGTTCTTC. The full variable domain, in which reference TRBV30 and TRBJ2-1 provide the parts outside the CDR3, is SQTIHQWPATLVQPVGSPLSLECTVEGTSNPNLYWYRQAAGRGLQLLFYSVGIGQISSEVPQNLSASRPQDRQFILSSKKLLLSDSGFYLCAWRGQGVLGEQFFGPGTRLTVL.

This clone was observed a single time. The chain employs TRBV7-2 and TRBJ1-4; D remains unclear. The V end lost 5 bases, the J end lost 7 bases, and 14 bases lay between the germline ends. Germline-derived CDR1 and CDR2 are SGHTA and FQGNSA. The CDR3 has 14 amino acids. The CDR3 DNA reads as TGTGCCAGCAGCAAAACCTATGGAGCTGAAAAACTGTTTTTT. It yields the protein CASSKTYGAEKLFF.

CDR3 DNA: TGTGCCAGCACCCTAGGGGGACGAGGGGCCAACGTCCTGACTTTC. Amino acids: CASTLGGRGANVLTF. The rearrangement uses TRBV9 and TRBJ2-6; D is perhaps TRBD1 (6 bases). The CDR3 runs to 15 residues. Trimming removed 6 bases at V and 4 bases at J, with 14 bases between. In germline, CDR1 is SGDLS, CDR2 YYNGEE.

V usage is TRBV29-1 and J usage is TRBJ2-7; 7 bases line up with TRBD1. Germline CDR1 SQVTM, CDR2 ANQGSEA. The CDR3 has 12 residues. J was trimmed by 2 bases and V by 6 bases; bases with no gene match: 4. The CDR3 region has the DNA TGCAGCGTCGGGACAGTAACCTACGAGCAGTACTTC. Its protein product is CSVGTVTYEQYF.

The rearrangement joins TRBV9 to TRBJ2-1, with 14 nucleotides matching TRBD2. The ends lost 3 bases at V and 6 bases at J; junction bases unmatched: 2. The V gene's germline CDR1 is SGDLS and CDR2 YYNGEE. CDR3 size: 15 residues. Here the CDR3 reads CASSAGLAGVNEQFF. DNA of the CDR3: TGTGCCAGCAGCGCGGGACTAGCGGGAGTCAATGAGCAGTTCTTC.

The CDR3 DNA is TGTGCCAGCACCCTGCCCAGGGGACCCTACGAGCAGTACTTC. This codes for CASTLPRGPYEQYF. V and J are TRBV6-5 and TRBJ2-7, with D maybe TRBD1 (6 bases). Germline loops: CDR1 MNHEY, CDR2 SVGAGI. This CDR3 comprises 14 residues. V was clipped by 7 bases and J by 2 bases, with 15 bases between them.

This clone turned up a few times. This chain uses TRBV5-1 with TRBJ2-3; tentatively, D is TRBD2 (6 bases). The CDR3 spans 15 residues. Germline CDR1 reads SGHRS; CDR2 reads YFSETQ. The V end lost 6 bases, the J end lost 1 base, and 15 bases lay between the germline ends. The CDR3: CASMGGSGGTDTQYF. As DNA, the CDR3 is TGCGCCAGCATGGGGGGTAGCGGCGGCACAGATACGCAGTATTTT.

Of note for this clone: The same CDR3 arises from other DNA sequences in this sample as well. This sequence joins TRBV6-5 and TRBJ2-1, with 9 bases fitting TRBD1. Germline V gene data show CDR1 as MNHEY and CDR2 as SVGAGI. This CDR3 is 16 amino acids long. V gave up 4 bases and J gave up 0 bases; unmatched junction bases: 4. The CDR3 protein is CASSSGQGSSYNEQFF. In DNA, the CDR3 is TGTGCCAGCAGTTCAGGACAGGGGTCCTCCTACAATGAGCAGTTCTTC.

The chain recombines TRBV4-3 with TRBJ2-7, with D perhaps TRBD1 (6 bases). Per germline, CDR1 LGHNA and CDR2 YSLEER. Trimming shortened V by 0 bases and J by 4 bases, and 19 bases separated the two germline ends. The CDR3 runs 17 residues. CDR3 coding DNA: TGCGCCAGCAGCCAAGAGGGGGCACAGGGCTCGCCATACGAGCAGTACTTC. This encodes CASSQEGAQGSPYEQYF.

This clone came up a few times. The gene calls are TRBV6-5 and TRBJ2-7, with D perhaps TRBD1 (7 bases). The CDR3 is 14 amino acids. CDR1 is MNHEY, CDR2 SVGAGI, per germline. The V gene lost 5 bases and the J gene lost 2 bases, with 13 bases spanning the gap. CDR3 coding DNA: TGTGCCAGCAGTACCAGGGGGGTCCCCTACGAGCAGTACTTC. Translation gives CASSTRGVPYEQYF.

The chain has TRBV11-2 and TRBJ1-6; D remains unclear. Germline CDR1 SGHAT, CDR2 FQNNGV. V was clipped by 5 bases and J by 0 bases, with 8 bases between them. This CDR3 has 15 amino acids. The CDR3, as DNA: TGTGCCAGCAGCCTCATGAGCTCCTATAATTCACCCCTCCACTTT. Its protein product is CASSLMSSYNSPLHF.

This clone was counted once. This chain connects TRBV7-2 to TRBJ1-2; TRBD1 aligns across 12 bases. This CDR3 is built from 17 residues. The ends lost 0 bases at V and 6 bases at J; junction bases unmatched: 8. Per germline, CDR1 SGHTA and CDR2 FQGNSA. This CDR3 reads CASSLASGTGGRNGYTF. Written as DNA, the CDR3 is TGTGCCAGCAGCTTAGCGTCCGGGACAGGGGGCAGGAATGGCTACACCTTC.

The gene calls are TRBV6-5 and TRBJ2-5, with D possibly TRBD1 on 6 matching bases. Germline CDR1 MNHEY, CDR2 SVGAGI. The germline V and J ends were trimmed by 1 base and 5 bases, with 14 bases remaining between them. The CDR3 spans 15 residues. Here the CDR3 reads CASSYFGAGVETQYF. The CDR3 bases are TGTGCCAGCAGTTACTTCGGGGCAGGGGTGGAGACCCAGTACTTC.

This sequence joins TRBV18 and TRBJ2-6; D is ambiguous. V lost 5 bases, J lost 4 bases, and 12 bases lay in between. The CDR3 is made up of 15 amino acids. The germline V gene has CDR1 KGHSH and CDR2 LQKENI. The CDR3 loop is CASSYTWSGANVLTF. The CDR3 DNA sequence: TGTGCCAGCTCATATACATGGAGCGGGGCCAACGTCCTGACTTTC.

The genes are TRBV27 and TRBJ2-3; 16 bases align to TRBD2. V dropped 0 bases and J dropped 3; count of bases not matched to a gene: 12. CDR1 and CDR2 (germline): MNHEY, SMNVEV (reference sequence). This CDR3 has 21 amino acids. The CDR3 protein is CASSLSPPGLAGGPQTDTQYF. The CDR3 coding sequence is TGTGCCAGCAGTTTATCCCCCCCGGGACTAGCGGGGGGGCCGCAAACAGATACGCAGTATTTT.

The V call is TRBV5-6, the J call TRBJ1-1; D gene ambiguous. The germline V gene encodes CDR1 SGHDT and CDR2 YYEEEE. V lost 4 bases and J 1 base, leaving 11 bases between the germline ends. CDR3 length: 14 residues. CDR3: CASSHPGGNTEAFF. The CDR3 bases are TGTGCCAGCAGCCACCCGGGAGGGAACACTGAAGCTTTCTTT.

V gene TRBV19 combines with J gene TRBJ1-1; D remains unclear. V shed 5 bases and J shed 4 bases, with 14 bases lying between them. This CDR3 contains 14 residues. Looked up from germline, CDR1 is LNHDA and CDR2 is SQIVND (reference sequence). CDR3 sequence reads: CASSFSGRSTEAFF. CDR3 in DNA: TGTGCCAGTAGTTTCTCCGGGAGAAGCACTGAAGCTTTCTTT.

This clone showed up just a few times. The CDR3 loop is CASSFPGENQPQHF. The CDR3 DNA is TGTGCCAGCAGTTTCCCAGGGGAGAATCAGCCCCAGCATTTT. The rearrangement uses TRBV6-6 and TRBJ1-5; a weak D match, TRBD1 (6 bases). Per germline, CDR1 MNHNY and CDR2 SVGAGI (reference sequence). The CDR3 length is 14 residues. The V end lost 4 bases, the J end lost 4 bases, and 11 bases lay between the germline ends.

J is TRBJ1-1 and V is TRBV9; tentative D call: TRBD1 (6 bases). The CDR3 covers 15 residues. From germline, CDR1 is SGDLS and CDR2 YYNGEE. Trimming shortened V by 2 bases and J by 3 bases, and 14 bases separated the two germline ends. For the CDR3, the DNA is TGTGCCAGCAGCGTCGGCAGGGCAGGGGACACTGAAGCTTTCTTT. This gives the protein CASSVGRAGDTEAFF.

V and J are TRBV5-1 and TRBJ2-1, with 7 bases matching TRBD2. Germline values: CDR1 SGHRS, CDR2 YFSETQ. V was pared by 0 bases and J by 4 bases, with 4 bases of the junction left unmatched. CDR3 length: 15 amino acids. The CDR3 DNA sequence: TGCGCCAGCAGCTTGGGGACTAGAAATTACAATGAGCAGTTCTTC. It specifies CASSLGTRNYNEQFF.